The clone carrying this T cell receptor beta chain was picked up a small number of times. Its antigen remains unidentified. This entry comes from a study of CD4 T cells in relation to SARS-CoV-2 and coronaviruses. As for the study in general: Crossreactive spike epitopes shared across donors were mapped to their HLA restriction.

Produced via immunoSEQ multiplex PCR; TCRdb's table is partial and in-frame only. The sample lists tens of thousands of clones, 76% occurring once. V was clipped by 0 bases and J by 8 bases, with 10 bases between them. The germline V gene has CDR1 MNHNS and CDR2 SASEGT. This CDR3 region has 14 residues. The unexposed donors gave CD4+ T cells in about 2010-2019, prior to COVID-19. Isolation of CD4+ T cells took place after nine to ten days in culture. Cells permitting, SARS-CoV-2 S/N and four cold-coronavirus spikes were tested on unexposed-donor CD4+ T cells. Findings and limits, study-wide: No donor gave both pre-pandemic and post-infection samples. Compared with monoreactive clones, crossreactive clones showed significantly weaker SARS-CoV-2 expansion.

The sequenced sample was CD4+ T cells from PBMCs, cultured in vitro. The chain carries TRBV6-1 and TRBJ1-4, with D unclear. This sequence originates from a human donor in good health. DNA for the CDR3: TGTGCCAGCAGTGAAGCGGGGTTGGGGGAAAAACTGTTTTTT. Translated, it gives CASSEAGLGEKLFF.